Below are 20 T cell receptor beta chains sequenced from a single sample in a study of shared clonotypes between healthy human individuals. Profiling relied on immunoSEQ multiplex PCR, and the TCRdb table lists in-frame clones only, not all of them. The table shows some 490,000 clones, with 81% occurring only once. The source material was PBMCs. The receptors come from a woman aged 40 to 55 in good health. Some clones in this sample may be carry-over from other donors' samples.

As concerns this clone: This likely stems from a read error, as it lies one base from a far larger clone. The same CDR3 arises from other DNA sequences in this sample as well. The genes are TRBV6-5 and TRBJ2-7; TRBD1 aligns across 9 bases. The CDR3 consists of 16 residues. Trimming removed 0 bases from V and 5 bases from J; junction bases left unmatched: 8. Germline CDR1 and CDR2: MNHEY and SVGAGI. For the CDR3, the DNA is TGTGCCAGCAGTTACTCCCCCGGGACAGGGCTTGACGAGCAGTACTTC. Translation gives CASSYSPGTGLDEQYF.

Comment on this clone: A far larger clone lies a single base away; this is likely a read error. This sample includes further DNA sequences coding for the same CDR3. V usage is TRBV7-7 and J usage is TRBJ2-1, with D perhaps assigned TRBD1 or TRBD2 (5 bases each). The germline gives CDR1 SSHAT, CDR2 FNYEAQ (reference sequence). This CDR3 has 13 amino acids. The CDR3 spells CASSLGAGSEQFF. The CDR3 nucleotides read TGTGCCAGTAGCTTAGGGGCAGGGAGTGAGCAGTTCTTC.

On this clone: Other nucleotide sequences in the sample specify the same CDR3. V and J are TRBV2 and TRBJ1-5; D remains ambiguous. In germline, CDR1 is SNHLY, CDR2 FYNNEI. Between the trimmed V and J ends, which lost 5 bases and 0 bases, there was a span of 14 bases. The CDR3 covers 16 residues. The CDR3 loop is CASSFGTENSNQPQHF. The CDR3 region has the DNA TGTGCCAGCAGTTTCGGAACAGAAAATAGCAATCAGCCCCAGCATTTT.

As regards this clone: A far larger clone is one base from this, pointing to a likely read error. This chain joins TRBV9 and TRBJ2-7, with D perhaps TRBD2 (6 bases). The CDR3 runs 16 residues. Per germline, CDR1 SGDLS and CDR2 YYNGEE. Trimming took 0 bases from V and 5 from J, leaving 18 bases between them. The CDR3 DNA sequence: TGTGCCAGCAGCGTAGGGAGTGGATCGAGCGGGCACGAGCAGTACTTC. It yields the protein CASSVGSGSSGHEQYF.

In nucleotides, the CDR3 is TGTGCCAGCAGTCCCTCCGGGGGAGGGACAGATACGCAGTATTTT. Translation gives CASSPSGGGTDTQYF. This chain connects TRBV28 to TRBJ2-3; 7 bases line up with TRBD2. The V gene's germline CDR1 is MDHEN and CDR2 SYDVKM. This CDR3 region has 15 residues. V shed 5 bases, J shed 3 bases, and the junction held 8 bases outside the gene matches.

The chain is built from TRBV7-2 and TRBJ2-5; 7 nucleotides agree with TRBD2. The junction had 10 bases not matched to a gene; V was cut back by 4 bases and J by 5 bases. The CDR3 spans 15 residues. Germline values: CDR1 SGHTA, CDR2 FQGNSA. Written as DNA, the CDR3 is TGTGCCAGCAGCTCCCCGGGGGGACTCTTGGAGACCCAGTACTTC. Translation gives CASSSPGGLLETQYF.

About this clone itself: This sequence is one base from a far larger clone and is likely a read error. The sample holds other DNA sequences that translate to the same CDR3. The V and J genes are TRBV6-1 and TRBJ1-5; D gene ambiguous. In germline, CDR1 is MNHNS, CDR2 SASEGT. The CDR3 has 12 amino acids. The CDR3 sequence: CASSEGNQPQHF. The CDR3 DNA is TGTGCCAGCAGTGAAGGGAATCAGCCTCAGCATTTT.

This chain links TRBV7-3 with TRBJ2-5, with TRBD2 identical over 11 bases. Germline V CDR1 and CDR2: SGHTA, FQGTGA. Losses at the gene ends were 0 bases for V and 5 bases for J; bases not matched to a gene: 5. CDR3 length: 16 residues. In nucleotides, the CDR3 is TGTGCCAGCAGCTTAACTAGCGGGAGGGCCGGGGAGACCCAGTACTTC. This codes for CASSLTSGRAGETQYF.

In regard to this clone: With a far larger clone one base away, a read error is the likely cause. The chain links TRBV2 to TRBJ1-1; D gene ambiguous. Germline CDR1 reads SNHLY; CDR2 reads FYNNEI. The CDR3 covers 14 residues. Trimming shortened V by 4 bases and J by 2 bases, and 11 bases separated the two germline ends. The CDR3 sequence is CASSVLAFNTEAFF. The CDR3 region has the DNA TGTGCCAGCAGTGTGCTGGCCTTTAACACTGAAGCTTTCTTT.

Details on this clone: This likely reflects a read error, since a far larger clone is one base away. Other nucleotide sequences in the sample specify the same CDR3. The rearrangement joins TRBV7-9 to TRBJ1-4; 9 positions match TRBD1. Germline CDR1 is SEHNR and CDR2 is FQNEAQ (reference sequence). The CDR3 is 18 amino acids. Here the CDR3 DNA reads TGTGCTAGCAGCATCCCGGGACAGGGTTGCCCCGTTAATGAAAAACTGTTTTTT. Amino acids: CASSIPGQGCPVNEKLFF.

Of note for this clone: A far larger clone lies a single base away; this is likely a read error. The identical CDR3 is also encoded by other nucleotide sequences in the sample. V is TRBV7-8 and J is TRBJ2-7; D unresolved. Trimming stripped 6 bases from V and 2 bases from J, with 17 bases between. The CDR3 totals 15 residues. Germline V CDR1 and CDR2: SGHVS, FQNEAQ. CDR3 in DNA: TGTGCCAGCAGTTTCCTCCACTACTCACCCTACGAGCAGTACTTC. Its protein product is CASSFLHYSPYEQYF.

This chain links TRBV2 with TRBJ1-3, with D maybe TRBD1 (6 bases). The V end was cut by 11 bases, the J end by 0 bases, with 14 bases between. The CDR3 covers 14 residues. Germline V gives CDR1 SNHLY, CDR2 FYNNEI. DNA for the CDR3: TGTGCCGGCGCCCGGACAGACTCTGGAAACACCATATATTTT. Translating gives CAGARTDSGNTIYF. The whole variable domain, filled in from reference TRBV2 and TRBJ1-3, reads EPEVTQTPSHQVTQMGQEVILRCVPISNHLYFYWYRQILGQKVEFLVSFYNNEISEKSEIFDDQFSVERPDGSNFTLKIRSTKLEDSAMYFCAGARTDSGNTIYFGEGSWLTVV.

V is TRBV10-2 and J is TRBJ2-7, with D uncertain. Germline CDR1 is WSHSY and CDR2 is SAAADI. The V end lost 1 base, the J end lost 3 bases, and 10 bases lay between the germline ends. This CDR3 comprises 14 residues. CDR3 residues: CASSEYSQDYEQYF. CDR3 bases: TGCGCCAGCAGTGAGTACAGCCAGGACTACGAGCAGTACTTC.

This clone turned up a few times. The chain links TRBV7-2 to TRBJ1-5; TRBD1 matches at 9 bases. Looked up from germline, CDR1 is SGHTA and CDR2 is FQGNSA. Trimming removed 3 bases from V and 3 bases from J; junction bases left unmatched: 3. This CDR3 has 15 amino acids. The CDR3 loop reads CASSLGQGHNQPQHF. The CDR3 DNA sequence: TGTGCCAGCAGCTTGGGACAGGGCCACAATCAGCCCCAGCATTTT.

The chain recombines TRBV7-9 with TRBJ1-3, with D unclear. The CDR3 extends over 13 amino acids. The V and J ends lost 2 bases and 4 bases respectively, with 6 bases between them. Looked up from germline, CDR1 is SEHNR and CDR2 is FQNEAQ (reference sequence). In DNA, the CDR3 is TGTGCCAGCAGCTTAACGGAGGGAAACACCATATATTTT. The encoded protein is CASSLTEGNTIYF.

A remark on this clone: Given a far larger clone just one base away, this is likely a sequencing read error. This chain uses TRBV11-2 with TRBJ2-3, with 7 nucleotides matching TRBD1. Germline V gene lookup returns CDR1 SGHAT and CDR2 FQNNGV. The CDR3 runs 15 residues. Losses at the gene ends were 5 bases for V and 3 bases for J; bases not matched to a gene: 8. The CDR3 loop is CASSQGSGGTDTQYF. The CDR3 nucleotides are TGTGCCAGCAGCCAAGGGTCAGGGGGAACAGATACGCAGTATTTT.

This clone has at least ten counts. The rearrangement links TRBV7-8 to TRBJ2-2, with 7 bases aligning to TRBD1. The CDR3 covers 15 residues. The J segment lost 2 bases and the V segment lost 2 bases, leaving 2 bases of the junction unmatched. Germline-derived CDR1 and CDR2 are SGHVS and FQNEAQ. CDR3 nucleotides: TGTGCCAGCAGCTTAACAGGGGTAAACACCGGGGAGCTGTTTTTT. It encodes CASSLTGVNTGELFF.

The chain joins TRBV12-5 to TRBJ1-2; D gene ambiguous. Trimming cost V 2 bases and J 4 bases, with 20 bases left between them. This CDR3 comprises 17 residues. Germline CDR1 and CDR2: LGHNT and FRNRAP. CDR3 DNA sequence: TGTGCTAGTGGTTTGTGGGGAATCCAGGATTCTAGCTATGGCTACACCTTC. It codes for CASGLWGIQDSSYGYTF.

The rearrangement uses TRBV6-6 and TRBJ1-5; no reliable D call. This CDR3 contains 14 residues. CDR1 and CDR2 (germline): MNHNY, SVGAGI (reference sequence). V was pared by 7 bases and J by 1 base, with 11 bases between. This CDR3 is CASNPSGSNQPQHF. The CDR3 coding sequence is TGTGCCAGCAATCCAAGCGGCAGCAATCAGCCCCAGCATTTT.

This chain uses TRBV28 with TRBJ2-2; TRBD2 aligns across 11 bases. Germline V gives CDR1 MDHEN, CDR2 SYDVKM. V was pared by 6 bases and J by 4 bases, with 4 bases of the junction left unmatched. This CDR3 spans 15 amino acids. In DNA, the CDR3 is TGTGCCAGCAGCCTACTAGCGGGAGCCACCGGGGAGCTGTTTTTT. This gives the protein CASSLLAGATGELFF.